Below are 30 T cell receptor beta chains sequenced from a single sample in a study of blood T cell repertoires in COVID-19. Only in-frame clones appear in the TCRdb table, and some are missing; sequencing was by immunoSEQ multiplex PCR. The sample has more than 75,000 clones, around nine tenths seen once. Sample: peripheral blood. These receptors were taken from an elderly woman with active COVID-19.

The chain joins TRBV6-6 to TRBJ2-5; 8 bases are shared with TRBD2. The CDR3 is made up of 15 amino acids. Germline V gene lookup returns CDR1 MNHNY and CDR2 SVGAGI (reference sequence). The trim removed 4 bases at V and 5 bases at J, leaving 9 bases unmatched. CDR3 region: CASSSASGQGETQYF. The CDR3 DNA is TGTGCCAGCAGTTCAGCTAGCGGGCAAGGGGAGACCCAGTACTTC.

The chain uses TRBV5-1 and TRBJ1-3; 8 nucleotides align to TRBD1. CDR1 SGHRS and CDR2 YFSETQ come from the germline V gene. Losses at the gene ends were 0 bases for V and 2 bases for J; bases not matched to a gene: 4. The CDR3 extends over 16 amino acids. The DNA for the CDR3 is TGCGCCAGCAGCTTGGCCCCGACAGGGGCTGGAAACACCATATATTTT. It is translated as CASSLAPTGAGNTIYF.

CDR3 in amino acids: CASSPQVGNYGYTF. The DNA for the CDR3 is TGTGCCAGCTCACCACAAGTCGGTAACTATGGCTACACCTTC. This chain joins TRBV18 and TRBJ1-2; no clear D. This CDR3 has 14 amino acids. Germline V lookup: CDR1 KGHSH, CDR2 LQKENI. The germline V and J ends were trimmed by 1 base and 1 base, with 7 bases remaining between them.

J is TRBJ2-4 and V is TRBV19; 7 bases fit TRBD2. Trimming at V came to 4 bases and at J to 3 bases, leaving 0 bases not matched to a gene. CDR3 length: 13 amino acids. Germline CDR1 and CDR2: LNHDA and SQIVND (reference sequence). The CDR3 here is CASSRDYKNIQYF. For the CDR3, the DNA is TGTGCCAGTAGTAGGGACTACAAAAACATTCAGTACTTC. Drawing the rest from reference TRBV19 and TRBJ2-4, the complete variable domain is DGGITQSPKYLFRKEGQNVTLSCEQNLNHDAMYWYRQDPGQGLRLIYYSQIVNDFQKGDIAEGYSVSREKKESFPLTVTSAQKNPTAFYLCASSRDYKNIQYFGAGTRLSVL.

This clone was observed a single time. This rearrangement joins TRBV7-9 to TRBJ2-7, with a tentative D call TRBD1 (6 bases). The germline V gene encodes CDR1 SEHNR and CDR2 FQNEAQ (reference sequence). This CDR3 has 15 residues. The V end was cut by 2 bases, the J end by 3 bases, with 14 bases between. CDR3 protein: CASSLLETGHYEQYF. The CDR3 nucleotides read TGTGCCAGCAGCTTATTGGAGACAGGCCACTACGAGCAGTACTTC.

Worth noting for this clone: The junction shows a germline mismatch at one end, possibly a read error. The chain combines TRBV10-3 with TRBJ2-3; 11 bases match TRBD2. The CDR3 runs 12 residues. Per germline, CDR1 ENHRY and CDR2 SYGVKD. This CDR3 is CAISPTSGIAVF. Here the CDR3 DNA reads TGTGCCATCAGTCCGACTAGCGGGATCGCCGTATTT.

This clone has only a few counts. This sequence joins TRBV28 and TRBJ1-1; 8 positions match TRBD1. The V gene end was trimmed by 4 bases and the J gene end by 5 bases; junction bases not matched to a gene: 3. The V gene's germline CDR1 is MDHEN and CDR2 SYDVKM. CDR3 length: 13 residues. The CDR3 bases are TGTGCCAGCAGTTACCAGGGGGCGACTGAAGCTTTCTTT. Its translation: CASSYQGATEAFF.

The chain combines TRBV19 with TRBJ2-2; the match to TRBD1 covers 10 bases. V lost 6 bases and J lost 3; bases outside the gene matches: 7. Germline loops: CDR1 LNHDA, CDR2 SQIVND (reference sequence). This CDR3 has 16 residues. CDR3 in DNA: TGTGCCAGTAGGTACCGGGACAGGGGAGACACCGGGGAGCTGTTTTTT. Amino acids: CASRYRDRGDTGELFF.

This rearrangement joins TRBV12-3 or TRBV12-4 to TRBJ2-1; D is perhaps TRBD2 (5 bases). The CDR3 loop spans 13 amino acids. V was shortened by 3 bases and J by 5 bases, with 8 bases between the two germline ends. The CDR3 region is CASSFLTNNEQFF. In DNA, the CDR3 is TGTGCCAGCAGTTTTTTGACTAACAATGAGCAGTTCTTC.

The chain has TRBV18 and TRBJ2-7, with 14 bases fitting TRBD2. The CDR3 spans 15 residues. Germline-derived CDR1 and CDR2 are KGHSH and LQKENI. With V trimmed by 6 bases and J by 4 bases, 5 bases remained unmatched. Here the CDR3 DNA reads TGTGCCAGCTCTAAGGGACTAGCGGGAGAATACGAGCAGTACTTC. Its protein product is CASSKGLAGEYEQYF.

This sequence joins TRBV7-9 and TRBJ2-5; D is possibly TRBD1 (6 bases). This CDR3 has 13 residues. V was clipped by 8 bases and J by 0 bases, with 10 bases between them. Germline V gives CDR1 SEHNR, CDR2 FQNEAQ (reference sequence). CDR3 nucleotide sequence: TGTGCCAGCGGGAGACAGGACCAAGAGACCCAGTACTTC. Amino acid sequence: CASGRQDQETQYF.

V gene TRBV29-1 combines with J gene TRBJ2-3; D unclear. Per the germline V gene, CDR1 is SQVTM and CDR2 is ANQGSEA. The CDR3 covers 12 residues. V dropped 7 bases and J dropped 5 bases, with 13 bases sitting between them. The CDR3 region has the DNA TGCAGCGCTACCCCCGCGGAAGATACGCAGTATTTT. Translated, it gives CSATPAEDTQYF.

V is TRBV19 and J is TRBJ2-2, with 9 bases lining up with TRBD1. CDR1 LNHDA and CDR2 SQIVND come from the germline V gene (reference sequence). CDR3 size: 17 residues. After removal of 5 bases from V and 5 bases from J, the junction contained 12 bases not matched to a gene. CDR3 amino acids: CASSPTPGQGLTGELFF. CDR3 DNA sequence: TGTGCCAGTAGTCCGACTCCGGGACAGGGTTTAACCGGGGAGCTGTTTTTT.

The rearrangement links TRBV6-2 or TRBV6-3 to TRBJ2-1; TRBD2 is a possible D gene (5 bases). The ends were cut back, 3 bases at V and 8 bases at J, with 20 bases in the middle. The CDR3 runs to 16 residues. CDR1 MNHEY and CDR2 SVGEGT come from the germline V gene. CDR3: CASSYRMESISDEQFF. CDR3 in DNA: TGTGCCAGCAGTTATAGGATGGAGTCTATTAGCGATGAGCAGTTCTTC.

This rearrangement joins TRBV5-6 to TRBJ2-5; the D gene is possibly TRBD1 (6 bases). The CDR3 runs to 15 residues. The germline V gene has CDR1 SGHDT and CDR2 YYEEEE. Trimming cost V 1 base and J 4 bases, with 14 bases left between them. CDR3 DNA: TGTGCCAGCAGCTTGATTACAGGGTGGGGAGAGACCCAGTACTTC. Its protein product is CASSLITGWGETQYF.

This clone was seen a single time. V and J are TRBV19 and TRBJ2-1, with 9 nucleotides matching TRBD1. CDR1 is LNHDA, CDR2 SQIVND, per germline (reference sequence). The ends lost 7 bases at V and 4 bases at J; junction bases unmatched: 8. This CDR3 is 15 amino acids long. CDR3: CASKGTGRRYNEQFF. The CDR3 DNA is TGTGCCAGTAAAGGGACAGGGAGGAGGTACAATGAGCAGTTCTTC. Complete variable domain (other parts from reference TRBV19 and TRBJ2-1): DGGITQSPKYLFRKEGQNVTLSCEQNLNHDAMYWYRQDPGQGLRLIYYSQIVNDFQKGDIAEGYSVSREKKESFPLTVTSAQKNPTAFYLCASKGTGRRYNEQFFGPGTRLTVL.

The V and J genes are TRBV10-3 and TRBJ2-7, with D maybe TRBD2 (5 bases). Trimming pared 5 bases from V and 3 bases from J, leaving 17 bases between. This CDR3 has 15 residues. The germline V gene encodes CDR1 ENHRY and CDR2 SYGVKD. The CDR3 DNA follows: TGTGCCATCAGTAGCGGCCTCGGTCTTCTCTACGAGCAGTACTTC. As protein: CAISSGLGLLYEQYF.

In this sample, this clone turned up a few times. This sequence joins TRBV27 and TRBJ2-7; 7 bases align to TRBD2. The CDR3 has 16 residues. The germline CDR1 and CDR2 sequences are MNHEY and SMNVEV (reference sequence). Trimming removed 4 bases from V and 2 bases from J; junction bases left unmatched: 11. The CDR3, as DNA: TGTGCCAGCAGTTACGGACTAGTCTCGGGTACCTACGAGCAGTACTTC. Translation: CASSYGLVSGTYEQYF.

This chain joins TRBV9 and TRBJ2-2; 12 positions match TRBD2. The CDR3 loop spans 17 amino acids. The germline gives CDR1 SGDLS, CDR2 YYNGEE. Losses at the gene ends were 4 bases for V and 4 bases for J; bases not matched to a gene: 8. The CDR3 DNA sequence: TGTGCCAGCAGCCCACGACTAGCGGGAGCGGGCACCGGGGAGCTGTTTTTT. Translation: CASSPRLAGAGTGELFF.

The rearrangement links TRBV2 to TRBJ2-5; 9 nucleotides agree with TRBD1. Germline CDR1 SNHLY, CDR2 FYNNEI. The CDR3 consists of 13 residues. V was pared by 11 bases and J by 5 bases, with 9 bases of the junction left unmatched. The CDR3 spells CAGGGQGLETQYF. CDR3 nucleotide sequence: TGTGCCGGGGGGGGACAGGGCCTCGAGACCCAGTACTTC. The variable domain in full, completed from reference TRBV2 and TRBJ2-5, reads EPEVTQTPSHQVTQMGQEVILRCVPISNHLYFYWYRQILGQKVEFLVSFYNNEISEKSEIFDDQFSVERPDGSNFTLKIRSTKLEDSAMYFCAGGGQGLETQYFGPGTRLLVL.

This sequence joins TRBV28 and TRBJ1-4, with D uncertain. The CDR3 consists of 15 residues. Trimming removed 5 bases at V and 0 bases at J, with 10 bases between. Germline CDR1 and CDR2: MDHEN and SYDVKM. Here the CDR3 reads CASSRPVSTNEKLFF. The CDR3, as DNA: TGTGCCAGCAGTCGCCCGGTCTCAACTAATGAAAAACTGTTTTTT.

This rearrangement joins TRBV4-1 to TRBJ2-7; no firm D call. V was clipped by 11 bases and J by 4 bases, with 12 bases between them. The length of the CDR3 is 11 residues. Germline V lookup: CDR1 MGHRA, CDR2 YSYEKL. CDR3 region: CAAGSRYEQYF. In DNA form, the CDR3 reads TGCGCCGCCGGGTCCCGGTACGAGCAGTACTTC.

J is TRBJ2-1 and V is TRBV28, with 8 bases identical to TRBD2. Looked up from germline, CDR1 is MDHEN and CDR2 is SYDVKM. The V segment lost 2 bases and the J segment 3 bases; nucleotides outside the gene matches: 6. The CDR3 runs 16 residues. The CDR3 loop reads CASSLANGGGYNEQFF. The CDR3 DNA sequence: TGTGCCAGCAGTTTAGCAAACGGGGGGGGCTACAATGAGCAGTTCTTC.

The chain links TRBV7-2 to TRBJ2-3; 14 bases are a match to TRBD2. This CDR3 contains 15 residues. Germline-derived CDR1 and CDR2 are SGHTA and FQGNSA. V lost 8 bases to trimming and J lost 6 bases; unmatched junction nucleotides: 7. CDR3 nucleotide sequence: TGTGCCAGCGGACTAGCGGGGGGAGATGGGGATACGCAGTATTTT. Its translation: CASGLAGGDGDTQYF.

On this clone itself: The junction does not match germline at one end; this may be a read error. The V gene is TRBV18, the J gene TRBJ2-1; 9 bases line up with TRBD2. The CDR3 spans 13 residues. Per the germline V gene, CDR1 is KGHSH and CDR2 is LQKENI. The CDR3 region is CASSPGLAELLLF. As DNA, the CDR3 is TGTGCCAGCTCACCGGGACTAGCTGAGTTGCTTCTCTTC.

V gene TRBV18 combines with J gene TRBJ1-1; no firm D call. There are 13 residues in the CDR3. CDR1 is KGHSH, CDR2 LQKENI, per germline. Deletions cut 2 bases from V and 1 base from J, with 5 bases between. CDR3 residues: CASSPSGNTEAFF. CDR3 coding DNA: TGTGCCAGCTCACCATCGGGGAACACTGAAGCTTTCTTT.

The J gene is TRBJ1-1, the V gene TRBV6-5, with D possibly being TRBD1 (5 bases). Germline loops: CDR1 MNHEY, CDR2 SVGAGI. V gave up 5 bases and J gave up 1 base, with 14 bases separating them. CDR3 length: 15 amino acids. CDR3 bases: TGTGCCAGCAGTCCCAGGACCGGGGGGAACACTGAAGCTTTCTTT. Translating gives CASSPRTGGNTEAFF.

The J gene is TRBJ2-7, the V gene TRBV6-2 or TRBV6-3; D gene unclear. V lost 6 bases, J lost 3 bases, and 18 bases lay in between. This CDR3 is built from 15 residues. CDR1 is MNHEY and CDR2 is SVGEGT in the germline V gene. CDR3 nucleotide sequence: TGTGCCAGCAGCCGAACGGGTCTTGGGTACTACGAGCAGTACTTC. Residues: CASSRTGLGYYEQYF.

The CDR3 DNA is TGTGCCAGCAATCGGGAGACCCAGTACTTC. Translation: CASNRETQYF. This rearrangement joins TRBV2 to TRBJ2-5; no clear D gene. CDR1 SNHLY and CDR2 FYNNEI come from the germline V gene. V lost 7 bases to trimming and J lost 5 bases, with 5 bases between them. This CDR3 is built from 10 residues.

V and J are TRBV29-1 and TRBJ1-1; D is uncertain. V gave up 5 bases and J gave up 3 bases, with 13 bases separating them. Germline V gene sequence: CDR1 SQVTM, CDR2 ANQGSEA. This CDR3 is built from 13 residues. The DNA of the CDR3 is TGCAGCGTTTGTTTGATGGGAGACACTGAAGCTTTCTTT. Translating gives CSVCLMGDTEAFF.